This T cell receptor beta chain is drawn from a study of T cell repertoires in cytomegalovirus infection. Study information: CMV infection together with matching HLA type was indicated by public TCR beta signatures.

The CDR3 runs 15 residues. Germline CDR1 and CDR2: SGHKS and YYEKEE (reference sequence). V lost 5 bases, J lost 8 bases, and 10 bases stayed unmatched. TCRdb re-called the reads with MiXCR, one entry per CDR3 protein. Among around 450,000 distinct CDR3 sequences listed, approximately 31% were seen once. This chain connects TRBV5-5 to TRBJ2-1, with 10 bases matching TRBD2. The sequenced sample consisted of PBMCs. The source of this sequence is a human donor in good health (CMV status not recorded). Some clones in this sample may be carry-over from other donors' samples. The CDR3: CASRFQRGGSDEQFF. The CDR3 region has the DNA TGTGCCAGCAGATTTCAGCGGGGGGGCTCGGATGAGCAGTTCTTC.